Below, 23 T cell receptor beta chains from the same sample are listed, as sequenced in a study of regulatory T cells in long-lasting Graves disease. CDR3 regions were amplified by Arm-PCR using iRepertoire HTBI primers to build TCR beta libraries. Each CDR3 protein is one row after TCRdb ran MiXCR on the multiplex PCR reads. The sample consists of 400,000 or so distinct CDR3 sequences, about a quarter of them appearing once. This sample's time point: persistent/refractory GD, antithyroid drugs over 5 years with positive TRAb. The TCR library was made from RNA extracted from PBMCs. The specimen was peripheral blood mononuclear cells (PBMCs), collected when the disease was refractory, from a patient treated with antithyroid drugs. The receptors stem from a female donor with Graves disease.

This clonotype came up many times. The chain uses TRBV28 and TRBJ2-2; no clear D. In germline, CDR1 is MDHEN, CDR2 SYDVKM. This CDR3 spans 13 amino acids. V lost 7 bases and J lost 0, with 6 bases in between. The CDR3 loop is CASTSPNTGELFF. The CDR3, as DNA: TGTGCCAGCACCTCCCCGAACACCGGGGAGCTGTTTTTT.

This clonotype was seen a few times. This chain links TRBV28 with TRBJ1-5, with a weak D call TRBD1 (5 bases). Germline values: CDR1 MDHEN, CDR2 SYDVKM. This CDR3 region has 15 residues. The V gene lost 4 bases and the J gene lost 4 bases, with 14 bases spanning the gap. CDR3: CASSYTGVGNQPQHF. As DNA, the CDR3 is TGTGCCAGCAGTTACACGGGGGTGGGGAATCAGCCCCAGCATTTT.

This clonotype was seen more than once but under ten times. The chain employs TRBV20-1 and TRBJ2-4; TRBD1 matches 8 bases. Germline V gives CDR1 DFQATT, CDR2 SNEGSKA (reference sequence). The CDR3 contains 17 residues. V was clipped by 4 bases and J by 11 bases; unmatched bases: 22. The CDR3 here is CSATLLRTGPSGIVQYF. CDR3 bases: TGCAGTGCTACCCTATTGCGGACAGGGCCCTCTGGGATAGTTCAGTACTTC.

V gene TRBV28 combines with J gene TRBJ1-2; D call uncertain. Trimming cost V 6 bases and J 4 bases, with 3 bases left between them. Looked up from germline, CDR1 is MDHEN and CDR2 is SYDVKM. CDR3 length: 10 residues. The DNA for the CDR3 is TGTGCCAGCAGGCCCTATGGCTACACCTTC. This gives the protein CASRPYGYTF.

This clonotype has more than one count but fewer than ten. V gene TRBV19 combines with J gene TRBJ1-6, with TRBD1 matching over 7 bases. The junction had 6 bases not matched to a gene; V was cut back by 3 bases and J by 13 bases. CDR3 length equals 13 residues. CDR1 LNHDA and CDR2 SQIVND come from the germline V gene (reference sequence). CDR3 region: CASSIGTESPLHF. In nucleotides, the CDR3 is TGTGCCAGTAGTATCGGGACAGAGTCTCCCCTCCACTTT.

In the case of this clonotype: A much larger clone lies a single base off, so this may be a read error. The CDR3 loop is CASSGRTGSPYEQYF. The DNA of the CDR3 is TGTGCCAGCAGCGGCCGGACAGGTTCCCCCTACGAGCAGTACTTC. V usage is TRBV11-2 and J usage is TRBJ2-7; 7 nucleotides match TRBD1. The CDR3 spans 15 residues. Germline assignment: CDR1 SGHAT and CDR2 FQNNGV. With 5 bases clipped from V and 2 bases from J, the junction kept 9 bases outside the gene matches.

This clonotype appeared many times. The chain recombines TRBV7-2 with TRBJ2-7; D is ambiguous. CDR3 length: 13 amino acids. CDR1 and CDR2 (germline): SGHTA, FQGNSA. Trimming took off 3 bases at V and 5 bases at J, with 11 bases between the two ends. The CDR3 region is CASSFSGVHEQYF. The CDR3 region has the DNA TGTGCCAGCAGCTTTAGTGGGGTCCACGAGCAGTACTTC.

This clonotype was counted many times. The gene calls are TRBV28 and TRBJ2-7; D might be TRBD1 (5 bases). V was cut by 6 bases and J by 0 bases, with 18 bases left in between. Germline-derived CDR1 and CDR2 are MDHEN and SYDVKM. The CDR3 has 16 residues. The CDR3 nucleotides are TGTGCCAGCAGCCAACCCAGGGTATCGAACTCCTACGAGCAGTACTTC. Its protein product is CASSQPRVSNSYEQYF.

This clonotype was seen many times. The chain uses TRBV28 and TRBJ1-5; the match to TRBD1 covers 7 bases. The CDR3 extends over 15 amino acids. Germline lookup yields CDR1 MDHEN and CDR2 SYDVKM. V lost 6 bases, J lost 7 bases, and 12 bases stayed unmatched. CDR3 in amino acids: CASSRTQGTSQPQHF. In DNA, the CDR3 is TGTGCCAGCAGCCGAACACAGGGGACCTCGCAGCCCCAGCATTTT.

This clonotype was seen repeatedly, ten times or more. V gene TRBV6-1 combines with J gene TRBJ2-7; D unresolved. Per the germline V gene, CDR1 is MNHNS and CDR2 is SASEGT. With 5 bases removed from V and 7 bases from J, the gap between germline ends came to 15 bases. The CDR3 is made up of 13 amino acids. The CDR3 DNA sequence: TGTGCCAGCAGTCCGAGGCTCAGTACTGAGCAGTACTTC. Translation gives CASSPRLSTEQYF.

The V gene is TRBV6-5, the J gene TRBJ2-3, with unresolved D. Trimming took off 4 bases at V and 2 bases at J, with 10 bases between the two ends. Germline CDR1 reads MNHEY; CDR2 reads SVGAGI. This CDR3 spans 14 amino acids. The CDR3 DNA follows: TGTGCCAGCAGTTCGGACCCCTACACAGATACGCAGTATTTT. Translated, it gives CASSSDPYTDTQYF.

This clonotype was seen more than once but under ten times. The J gene is TRBJ1-5, the V gene TRBV4-2, with D perhaps matching TRBD1 (5 bases). Deletions cut 3 bases from V and 3 bases from J, with 15 bases between. The germline gives CDR1 LGHNA, CDR2 YNFKEQ. This CDR3 has 16 residues. CDR3 loop: CASSQGKTVNNQPQHF. The CDR3 DNA is TGTGCCAGCAGCCAGGGGAAGACAGTTAACAATCAGCCCCAGCATTTT.

This chain joins TRBV28 and TRBJ2-3; 12 bases agree with TRBD2. V was clipped by 5 bases and J by 1 base; unmatched bases: 4. CDR1 and CDR2 from the germline V gene are MDHEN and SYDVKM. The CDR3 is 16 residues long. The CDR3 coding sequence is TGTGCCAGCAGTCGGACTAGCGGGGCTCGCACAGATACGCAGTATTTT. Translating it yields CASSRTSGARTDTQYF.

The chain has TRBV7-2 and TRBJ2-7; 9 bases agree with TRBD1. V dropped 6 bases and J dropped 1; count of bases not matched to a gene: 7. The CDR3 has 15 amino acids. Per the germline V gene, CDR1 is SGHTA and CDR2 is FQGNSA. This chain's CDR3 is CASRQPGTGSYEQYF. The CDR3 coding sequence is TGTGCCAGCAGACAACCCGGGACAGGGTCCTACGAGCAGTACTTC.

This clonotype has a count of ten or more. The genes are TRBV28 and TRBJ1-2, with 11 bases aligning to TRBD1. The junction had 7 bases not matched to a gene; V was cut back by 3 bases and J by 4 bases. The CDR3 is 16 residues long. Germline lookup yields CDR1 MDHEN and CDR2 SYDVKM. Written as DNA, the CDR3 is TGTGCCAGCAGTTTCTTCGGGGACAGGGGGGCCTATGGCTACACCTTC. Translated, it gives CASSFFGDRGAYGYTF.

This clonotype was detected only once. The chain has TRBV9 and TRBJ2-5; TRBD2 agrees at 9 bases. Looked up from germline, CDR1 is SGDLS and CDR2 is YYNGEE. The CDR3 runs to 15 residues. With V trimmed by 2 bases and J by 4 bases, 6 bases remained unmatched. The CDR3 DNA reads as TGTGCCAGCAGCGTTAGCGGGAGCTCCGGAGAGACCCAGTACTTC. It specifies CASSVSGSSGETQYF.

The gene calls are TRBV5-1 and TRBJ1-2; 9 bases fit TRBD1. V lost 6 bases and J lost 1; bases outside the gene matches: 7. Germline V gene lookup returns CDR1 SGHRS and CDR2 YFSETQ. This CDR3 has 15 amino acids. The CDR3 reads CASKMWTGDNYGYTF. CDR3 in DNA: TGCGCCAGCAAGATGTGGACAGGGGATAACTATGGCTACACCTTC.

This clonotype was picked up a small number of times. The CDR3 loop is CSASPGQGGNIQYF. The CDR3 DNA follows: TGCAGTGCTAGCCCGGGACAGGGGGGAAACATTCAGTACTTC. The chain links TRBV20-1 to TRBJ2-4, with TRBD1 matching 11 bases. The germline gives CDR1 DFQATT, CDR2 SNEGSKA (reference sequence). The length of the CDR3 is 14 residues. The J segment lost 6 bases and the V segment lost 3 bases, leaving 4 bases of the junction unmatched.

Concerning this clonotype itself: Since the CDR3 does not end with the conserved phenylalanine or tryptophan, this likely comes from a read error. The chain combines TRBV20-1 with TRBJ1-5; D call uncertain. V shed 0 bases and J shed 2 bases, with 5 bases lying between them. CDR3 size: 13 residues. Germline values: CDR1 DFQATT, CDR2 SNEGSKA (reference sequence). The CDR3: CSARDGGNQPQHL. DNA for the CDR3: TGCAGTGCTAGAGATGGGGGCAATCAGCCCCAGCATCTT.

The chain joins TRBV5-4 to TRBJ2-3; TRBD2 is a possible D gene (6 bases). With 5 bases removed from V and 0 bases from J, the gap between germline ends came to 13 bases. The CDR3 extends over 15 amino acids. In germline, CDR1 is SGHNT, CDR2 YYREEE (reference sequence). In DNA, the CDR3 is TGTGCCAGCAGACATCGGGGGATTAGCACAGATACGCAGTATTTT. Translating it yields CASRHRGISTDTQYF.

This clonotype was found many times. DNA of the CDR3: TGTGCCAGCATACGGGATGGCCAGGGTGTACGATCACCCCTCCACTTT. Translating it yields CASIRDGQGVRSPLHF. J is TRBJ1-6 and V is TRBV2, with a tentative D call TRBD1 (5 bases). Germline V gives CDR1 SNHLY, CDR2 FYNNEI. The CDR3 runs to 16 residues. The germline V and J ends were trimmed by 7 bases and 10 bases, with 23 bases remaining between them.

This clonotype was counted a few times. The chain couples TRBV10-3 to TRBJ1-5; possible D gene TRBD1, 6 bases. Germline loops: CDR1 ENHRY, CDR2 SYGVKD. The germline V and J ends were trimmed by 2 bases and 9 bases, with 17 bases remaining between them. This CDR3 contains 15 residues. CDR3 nucleotide sequence: TGTGCCATCAGTGAGGAGGGGGGGCGTTTAAGGCCCCAGCATTTT. Protein product: CAISEEGGRLRPQHF.

This clonotype was counted at least ten times. DNA of the CDR3: TGTGCCAGCAGCTTATCCGCGGGAGCGAGGGAGCAGTACTTC. It codes for CASSLSAGAREQYF. The V and J genes are TRBV7-2 and TRBJ2-7; TRBD2 agrees at 7 bases. The CDR3 is made up of 14 amino acids. Per germline, CDR1 SGHTA and CDR2 FQGNSA. V gave up 2 bases and J gave up 7 bases; unmatched junction bases: 8.